These 4 T cell receptor beta chains came from one sample sequenced in a study of neurological immune-mediated disorders. Using its own MiXCR run on the 5' RACE reads, TCRdb lists one record per CDR3 protein. The sample lists roughly 60,000 distinct CDR3 sequences, nearly 10% occurring once. Time point here: longitudinal time-point 2. The sequenced sample consisted of PBMCs. The source of these receptors is a man younger than 45 in good health.

This clonotype came up many times. The chain is built from TRBV6-2 or TRBV6-3 and TRBJ1-2; no definite D call. CDR3 length: 11 residues. The V end was cut by 6 bases, the J end by 6 bases, with 8 bases between. Per the germline V gene, CDR1 is MNHEY and CDR2 is SVGEGT. This chain's CDR3 is CASSPENGYTF. CDR3 DNA: TGTGCCAGCAGCCCCGAAAATGGCTACACCTTC.

This clonotype came up many times. The chain carries TRBV27 and TRBJ2-5, with D tentatively TRBD1 (6 bases). Germline lookup yields CDR1 MNHEY and CDR2 SMNVEV (reference sequence). The CDR3 contains 14 residues. V was pared by 6 bases and J by 4 bases, with 15 bases between. CDR3 sequence (DNA): TGTGCCAGCAGAAAAACAGGGATGGCAGAGACCCAGTACTTC. It codes for CASRKTGMAETQYF.

This clonotype was observed many times. The genes are TRBV29-1 and TRBJ2-3; D possibly corresponds to TRBD2 (6 bases). Deletions cut 7 bases from V and 0 bases from J, with 11 bases between. Germline V lookup: CDR1 SQVTM, CDR2 ANQGSEA. There are 13 residues in the CDR3. The CDR3 loop is CSGESGSTDTQYF. The DNA of the CDR3 is TGCAGCGGCGAGAGCGGGAGCACAGATACGCAGTATTTT.

This clonotype was observed many times. This chain uses TRBV7-2 with TRBJ2-1, with D perhaps matching TRBD2 (5 bases). The V and J ends lost 0 bases and 4 bases respectively, with 19 bases between them. The CDR3 contains 18 residues. Germline V lookup: CDR1 SGHTA, CDR2 FQGNSA. The CDR3 here is CASSLASGTTRGYNEQFF. DNA of the CDR3: TGTGCCAGCAGCTTAGCGTCCGGAACCACACGAGGGTACAATGAGCAGTTCTTC.